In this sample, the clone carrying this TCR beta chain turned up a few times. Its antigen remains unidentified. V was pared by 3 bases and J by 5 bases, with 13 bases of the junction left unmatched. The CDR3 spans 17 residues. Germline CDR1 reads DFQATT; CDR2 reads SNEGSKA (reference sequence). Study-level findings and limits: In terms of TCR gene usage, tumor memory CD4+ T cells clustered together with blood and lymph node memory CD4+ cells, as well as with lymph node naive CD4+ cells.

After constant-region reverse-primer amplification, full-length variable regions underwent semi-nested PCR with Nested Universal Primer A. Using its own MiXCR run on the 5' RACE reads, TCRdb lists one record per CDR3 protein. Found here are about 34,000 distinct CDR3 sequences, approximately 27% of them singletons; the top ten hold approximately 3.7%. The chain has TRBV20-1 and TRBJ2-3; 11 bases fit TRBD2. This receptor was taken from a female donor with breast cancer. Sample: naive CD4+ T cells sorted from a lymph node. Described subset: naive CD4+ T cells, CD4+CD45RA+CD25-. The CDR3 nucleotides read TGCAGTGCTAGGGGGACGACTAGCGGGACAAAGGGAGATACGCAGTATTTT. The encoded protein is CSARGTTSGTKGDTQYF.